This TCR beta chain was found in a study of memory CD4+ T cells and cytomegalovirus serostatus (dated by TCRdb to about 2019). About the full investigation: The cohort comprised around 35 healthy Belgian adults, 9 CMV seropositive and some 25 CMV seronegative. To replicate a published TCR-based CMV serostatus classifier, the study sequenced CD4+ memory TCRbeta repertoires from a Belgian cohort whose cytomegalovirus serostatus was known. Study-level results and caveats: CMV serostatus prediction reached a median bootstrapped AUC of around 0.95 with the original framework and around 0.91 with a US-trained random forest. A median bootstrapped AUC of around 0.94 with a 95% CI of 0.76-1.00 was achieved on the Belgian cohort by the original-framework classifier. Only CD4+CD45RO+ memory cells were sequenced, in contrast to the original study, in which naive and memory CD4+ and CD8+ populations were covered. The results were read as suggesting that the CMV-associated TCR signature is, for the most part, present in the CD4+ memory repertoire. Among the 150 or so previously reported CMV-associated TCRbeta sequences, 60 to 70 showed up in the CD4+ memory repertoires, with each one found in between one and five individuals.

Single viable CD3+CD4+CD8-CD45RO+ cells were sorted as memory CD4+ T cells on a FACSAria II. CMV serostatus was determined with a Roche Elecsys assay detecting serum IgG against CMV pp150, pp28, p38 and p52. Once the samples were thawed, total CD4+ T cells were enriched through positive selection using CD4 magnetic microbeads. The samples came from a different study that was designed specifically to examine the CD4+ T cell memory repertoire. Following standard operating procedures, peripheral blood mononuclear cells were isolated and cryopreserved, while serum was kept at -80 degrees C. CD3-PerCP (BW264/56), CD4-APC (RPA-T4), CD45RO-PE (UCHT1) and CD8-Pacific Orange (3B5) antibodies were used for staining, and non-viable cells were excluded with Sytox blue. For this clone: There is no known antigen for this receptor. Per-base qualities were not stored, and no clone one base away is much larger.

The Quick-DNA Microprep Kit was used to extract genomic DNA from the sorted cells. TCRbeta DNA was amplified with the immunoSEQ hsTCRbeta kit following the manufacturer's protocol. An Illumina MiSeq instrument was used to sequence the TCRbeta libraries. For the original study's pipeline: Removing out-of-frame sequences left 2 million to 2.5 million distinct TCRbeta sequences, an average of about 70,000 per individual. Each individual was scored by the count of around 160 previously reported CMV-associated TCRbeta sequences and the total productive distinct TCRbeta count. A beta-binomial model was reimplemented in Python, and random forests from scikit-learn, run with default parameters, were trained on data from the US cohort. Classifier performance on the Belgian cohort was summarized as median AUC with percentile confidence intervals calculated over 10,000 bootstrap iterations. The table was pulled from immuneACCESS by TCRdb, which kept in-frame rearrangements only. Such tables lose some clones; where checked, under half of the loss comes from unresolved V genes, and the rest has no known cause. V and J calls and clone size are given by that table; D and trimming were obtained from the DNA. Here the sample has more than 55,000 clones; 75% to 90% occur a single time. The ten largest make up roughly 0.95% of the sample.

Measured from the cysteine to the phenylalanine, the CDR3 is 14 residues long. Just CDR3 DNA is preserved here, 42 bases in frame from base 1. The germline V gene gives CDR1 as SGHRS and CDR2 as YFSETQ. The junction shows trimming of 7 bases on V and 3 bases on J, plus 16 bases between the germline ends. This receptor was taken from an adult in good health and CMV-seronegative. Recombination linked TRBV5-1 to TRBJ1-1; 6 matching bases give a weak D call of TRBD1. Sequencing was carried out using memory CD4+ T cells from blood. The CDR3 region reads CASGGGRADTEAFF. The DNA sequence reads TGCGCCAGCGGGGGGGGCCGGGCTGACACTGAAGCTTTCTTT.